One and the same sample provided the 18 T cell receptor beta chains below, sequenced in a study of cytomegalovirus exposure and HLA in healthy donors. PCR was performed using 60 Vbeta and 13 Jbeta primers. Assay: immunoSEQ multiplex PCR; the TCRdb copy retains only in-frame clones and omits some. The sample gives about 150,000 clones, about 76% of which show up once; 5% to 6.5% is in the top ten. The sample consisted of PBMCs. These receptors were collected from a woman aged 18-35 years in good health and CMV-seropositive.

This clone was observed a handful of times. The J gene is TRBJ1-5, the V gene TRBV4-3; D remains ambiguous. Germline CDR1 reads LGHNA; CDR2 reads YSLEER. V was pared by 1 base and J by 5 bases, with 12 bases between. This CDR3 contains 15 residues. CDR3 coding DNA: TGCGCCAGCAGCCAAGGTGTGTCCGGTCATCAGCCCCAGCATTTT. Amino acid sequence: CASSQGVSGHQPQHF.

The chain combines TRBV9 with TRBJ2-7, with 7 bases fitting TRBD2. V gave up 0 bases and J gave up 6 bases; unmatched junction bases: 9. Germline CDR1 is SGDLS and CDR2 is YYNGEE. The CDR3 runs to 15 residues. CDR3 residues: CASSVGGGDVGEQYF. CDR3 sequence (DNA): TGTGCCAGCAGCGTAGGGGGAGGGGATGTTGGCGAGCAGTACTTC.

This chain joins TRBV13 and TRBJ2-3; weak D call: TRBD2 (6 bases). Trimming removed 3 bases at V and 0 bases at J, with 16 bases between. The CDR3 has 17 residues. Germline V gene lookup returns CDR1 PRHDT and CDR2 FYEKMQ (reference sequence). The chain's CDR3 is CASSLGREASSTDTQYF. The CDR3 DNA reads TGTGCCAGCAGCTTGGGCAGGGAGGCCTCTAGCACAGATACGCAGTATTTT.

The V gene is TRBV19, the J gene TRBJ2-7, with 12 bases fitting TRBD1. J lost 4 bases, V lost 7 bases, and 17 bases had no gene match. The CDR3 extends over 18 amino acids. In germline, CDR1 is LNHDA, CDR2 SQIVND (reference sequence). As DNA, the CDR3 is TGTGCCAGTACCCCTGAAGGGCCGGGACAGGGGGCCCCTTACGAGCAGTACTTC. Translation gives CASTPEGPGQGAPYEQYF.

The gene calls are TRBV7-9 and TRBJ2-5; 8 bases fit TRBD1. The V gene end was trimmed by 4 bases and the J gene end by 4 bases; junction bases not matched to a gene: 11. Germline V gene sequence: CDR1 SEHNR, CDR2 FQNEAQ (reference sequence). This CDR3 has 16 amino acids. Here the CDR3 reads CASSSSAPGGRETQYF. CDR3 in DNA: TGTGCCAGCAGCTCATCGGCCCCAGGGGGCCGAGAGACCCAGTACTTC.

The CDR3 sequence is CASSQVDRANEKLFF. The DNA of the CDR3 is TGCGCCAGCAGCCAAGTGGACAGGGCAAATGAAAAACTGTTTTTT. This chain uses TRBV4-1 with TRBJ1-4, with 8 bases aligning to TRBD1. This CDR3 is built from 15 residues. Germline CDR1 MGHRA, CDR2 YSYEKL. After removal of 1 base from V and 5 bases from J, the junction contained 3 bases not matched to a gene.

This clone occurred a few times. J is TRBJ2-6 and V is TRBV9; TRBD1 is a possible D gene (5 bases). V lost 3 bases and J 2 bases, leaving 12 bases between the germline ends. The germline V gene has CDR1 SGDLS and CDR2 YYNGEE. The CDR3 contains 16 residues. CDR3 protein: CASSESRVPGANVLTF. The CDR3 DNA reads TGTGCCAGCAGCGAATCCAGGGTGCCTGGGGCCAACGTCCTGACTTTC.

The rearrangement uses TRBV7-3 and TRBJ2-2; 12 bases are shared with TRBD2. The CDR3 loop spans 21 amino acids. From germline, CDR1 is SGHTA and CDR2 FQGTGA. V trimming: 0 bases; J trimming: 4 bases; junction bases outside the gene matches: 15. CDR3 sequence: CASSLTWVFWLAGGFTGELFF. DNA for the CDR3: TGTGCCAGCAGCTTAACGTGGGTATTCTGGCTAGCGGGGGGGTTCACCGGGGAGCTGTTTTTT.

This chain links TRBV5-4 with TRBJ2-5; D is possibly TRBD1 (5 bases). The J call may be wrong; the DNA end is better matched by TRBJ2-7. The CDR3 loop spans 15 amino acids. Germline V lookup: CDR1 SGHNT, CDR2 YYREEE (reference sequence). The CDR3 protein is CASSLAVTGKYEQYF. As DNA, the CDR3 is TGTGCCAGCAGCTTGGCCGTCACAGGAAAGTACGAGCAGTACTTC.

The gene calls are TRBV5-6 and TRBJ2-5; perhaps TRBD2 as D (7 bases). This CDR3 has 15 amino acids. Trimming removed 0 bases at V and 6 bases at J, with 15 bases between. The germline CDR1 and CDR2 sequences are SGHDT and YYEEEE. For the CDR3, the DNA is TGTGCCAGCAGCTTGGAAAGGGGGGGCCCAAAGACCCAGTACTTC. The encoded protein is CASSLERGGPKTQYF.

The chain couples TRBV10-3 to TRBJ2-1, with TRBD1 matching over 7 bases. Losses at the gene ends were 4 bases for V and 5 bases for J; bases not matched to a gene: 2. The CDR3 has 13 residues. CDR1 is ENHRY and CDR2 is SYGVKD in the germline V gene. The CDR3 loop reads CAISGQGNNEQFF. The CDR3 coding sequence is TGTGCCATCAGTGGACAGGGTAACAATGAGCAGTTCTTC.

This clone was seen a few times. The genes are TRBV11-2 and TRBJ1-6; 7 bases map to TRBD1. This CDR3 contains 15 residues. Germline loops: CDR1 SGHAT, CDR2 FQNNGV. The trim removed 4 bases at V and 3 bases at J, leaving 3 bases unmatched. CDR3 bases: TGTGCCAGCAGCTCCGGACAGGTCTATAATTCACCCCTCCACTTT. As protein: CASSSGQVYNSPLHF.

The genes are TRBV15 and TRBJ1-2; D perhaps matches TRBD1 (6 bases). Germline-derived CDR1 and CDR2 are LNHNV and YYDKDF (reference sequence). This CDR3 region has 11 residues. Trimming stripped 3 bases from V and 7 bases from J, with 6 bases between. As DNA, the CDR3 is TGTGCCACCAGCAGGGACAGTGGCTACACCTTC. Its translation is CATSRDSGYTF.

This rearrangement joins TRBV7-9 to TRBJ2-1, with 7 bases matching TRBD1. The CDR3 loop spans 16 amino acids. V gave up 4 bases and J gave up 5 bases; unmatched junction bases: 11. Germline CDR1 reads SEHNR; CDR2 reads FQNEAQ (reference sequence). This CDR3 reads CASSSLDRPTDNEQFF. CDR3 DNA sequence: TGTGCCAGCAGCTCGTTGGACAGGCCGACTGACAATGAGCAGTTCTTC. Combining the CDR3 with reference TRBV7-9 and TRBJ2-1 gives the whole variable domain DTGVSQNPRHKITKRGQNVTFRCDPISEHNRLYWYRQTLGQGPEFLTYFQNEAQLEKSRLLSDRFSAERPKGSFSTLEIQRTEQGDSAMYLCASSSLDRPTDNEQFFGPGTRLTVL.

The rearrangement links TRBV4-3 to TRBJ1-1, with D tentatively TRBD1 (5 bases). Germline-derived CDR1 and CDR2 are LGHNA and YSLEER. V lost 0 bases, J lost 5 bases, and 10 bases lay in between. The CDR3 is 14 residues long. The CDR3 region has the DNA TGCGCCAGCAGCCAAGACACAGGAGAGACTGAAGCTTTCTTT. This translates into CASSQDTGETEAFF.

The chain links TRBV27 to TRBJ1-5, with D maybe TRBD1 (6 bases). The V and J ends lost 8 bases and 1 base respectively, with 9 bases between them. CDR3 length: 13 amino acids. CDR1 and CDR2 from the germline V gene are MNHEY and SMNVEV (reference sequence). CDR3: CASGGGSNQPQHF. The CDR3 bases are TGTGCCAGCGGGGGGGGCAGCAATCAGCCCCAGCATTTT.

The rearrangement links TRBV27 to TRBJ1-5, with 8 bases that match TRBD1. J gave up 5 bases and V 4 bases, and 4 bases lay outside the gene matches. This CDR3 is 14 amino acids long. Germline lookup yields CDR1 MNHEY and CDR2 SMNVEV (reference sequence). The CDR3 loop is CASSSYRGDQPQHF. The CDR3, as DNA: TGTGCCAGCAGTTCCTACAGGGGGGATCAGCCCCAGCATTTT.

This chain connects TRBV6-1 to TRBJ1-2, with 7 bases aligning to TRBD1. CDR1 and CDR2 (germline): MNHNS, SASEGT. The trim removed 6 bases at V and 8 bases at J, leaving 9 bases unmatched. This CDR3 has 13 residues. The CDR3 nucleotides are TGTGCCAGCAGACTACAGGGGTCAGAAGGCTACACCTTC. It yields the protein CASRLQGSEGYTF.